This is a list of T cell receptor beta chains from one sample in a study of regulatory T cells in long-lasting Graves disease. TCRdb re-called the multiplex PCR reads through MiXCR, storing one row per CDR3 protein. Altogether roughly 560,000 distinct CDR3 sequences are present, approximately 16% being singletons, with the ten largest covering 20% to 25%. These data are also associated with another study on T cells in Graves' hyperthyroidism and ophthalmopathy.

The sample was peripheral blood mononuclear cells (PBMCs), taken at new diagnosis, from a patient treated with antithyroid drugs. The receptors shown here come from a woman aged 35-65 years with Graves disease. The CDR3 runs from the conserved cysteine through the conserved F or W. D genes are given only for firm matches. Some rows mark clone size as missing; the rest say once, few, many or name a class of expanded clone.

j_call: TRBJ1-4
cdr3_length: 13
d_call: -
v_call: TRBV20-1
clone_size: -
cdr3_aa: CSALSDGGEKLFF
cdr3_nt: TGCAGTGCTCTCTCCGATGGTGGCGAAAAACTGTTTTTT

j_call: TRBJ2-3
cdr3_length: 16
d_call: TRBD2
v_call: TRBV18
clone_size: few
cdr3_aa: CASSPGLAGVEDTQYF
cdr3_nt: TGTGCCAGCTCACCCGGACTAGCGGGGGTGGAAGATACGCAGTATTTT

j_call: TRBJ2-3
cdr3_length: 17
d_call: TRBD2
v_call: TRBV28
clone_size: many
cdr3_aa: CASSPLRGGPTTDTQYF
cdr3_nt: TGTGCCAGCAGTCCCCTACGGGGGGGCCCCACCACAGATACGCAGTATTTT

j_call: TRBJ2-7
cdr3_length: 13
d_call: TRBD2
v_call: TRBV30
clone_size: few
cdr3_aa: CAWAGGRLYEQYF
cdr3_nt: TGTGCCTGGGCGGGGGGGCGGCTCTACGAGCAGTACTTC

j_call: TRBJ2-5
cdr3_length: 15
d_call: -
v_call: TRBV10-1
clone_size: -
cdr3_aa: CASSESAGARETQYF
cdr3_nt: TGCGCCAGCAGTGAGTCCGCAGGGGCAAGGGAGACCCAGTACTTC

j_call: TRBJ1-4
cdr3_length: 14
d_call: -
v_call: TRBV28
clone_size: -
cdr3_aa: CASSLTPTNEKLFF
cdr3_nt: TGTGCCAGCAGCCTGACCCCAACTAATGAAAAACTGTTTTTT

j_call: TRBJ2-7
cdr3_length: 16
d_call: TRBD2
v_call: TRBV6-5
clone_size: -
cdr3_aa: CASSYRAGTSPVEQYF
cdr3_nt: TGTGCCAGCAGTTACCGAGCCGGGACTAGCCCGGTCGAGCAGTACTTC

j_call: TRBJ2-7
cdr3_length: 12
d_call: -
v_call: TRBV11-2
clone_size: many
cdr3_aa: CASSFSSYEQYF
cdr3_nt: TGTGCCAGCAGCTTTTCTTCCTACGAGCAGTACTTC

j_call: TRBJ1-2
cdr3_length: 13
d_call: -
v_call: TRBV28
clone_size: many
cdr3_aa: CASSSRTDYGYTF
cdr3_nt: TGTGCCAGCAGCTCACGCACAGACTATGGCTACACCTTC

j_call: TRBJ2-5
cdr3_length: 15
d_call: -
v_call: TRBV3-1
clone_size: -
cdr3_aa: CASSPSSAFEETQYF
cdr3_nt: TGTGCCAGCAGCCCCTCGTCGGCATTCGAAGAGACCCAGTACTTC

j_call: TRBJ2-7
cdr3_length: 12
d_call: -
v_call: TRBV12-3/TRBV12-4
clone_size: many
cdr3_aa: CASSFGTAEQYF
cdr3_nt: TGTGCCAGCAGTTTCGGGACTGCCGAGCAGTACTTC

j_call: TRBJ1-5
cdr3_length: 17
d_call: -
v_call: TRBV4-1
clone_size: -
cdr3_aa: CASSKEGGQNSNQPQHF
cdr3_nt: TGCGCCAGCAGCAAGGAGGGGGGACAAAATAGCAATCAGCCCCAGCATTTT

j_call: TRBJ1-2
cdr3_length: 12
d_call: -
v_call: TRBV28
clone_size: -
cdr3_aa: CASSASNYGYTF
cdr3_nt: TGTGCCAGCAGCGCGAGCAACTATGGCTACACCTTC

j_call: TRBJ2-2
cdr3_length: 15
d_call: -
v_call: TRBV19
clone_size: -
cdr3_aa: CASSIEALNTGELFF
cdr3_nt: TGTGCCAGTAGTATAGAGGCCCTCAACACCGGGGAGCTGTTTTTT

j_call: TRBJ2-1
cdr3_length: 14
d_call: -
v_call: TRBV7-9
clone_size: -
cdr3_aa: CASSFLQGYNEQFF
cdr3_nt: TGTGCCAGCAGCTTTCTACAGGGATACAATGAGCAGTTCTTC

j_call: TRBJ2-7
cdr3_length: 16
d_call: TRBD1
v_call: TRBV7-9
clone_size: -
cdr3_aa: CASSTRDRGLAYEQYF
cdr3_nt: TGTGCCAGCAGCACACGGGACAGGGGGTTAGCCTACGAGCAGTACTTC

j_call: TRBJ2-5
cdr3_length: 14
d_call: -
v_call: TRBV12-5
clone_size: many
cdr3_aa: CASGLGTPEETQYF
cdr3_nt: TGTGCTAGTGGTTTGGGGACACCCGAAGAGACCCAGTACTTC

j_call: TRBJ2-6
cdr3_length: 12
d_call: -
v_call: TRBV5-1
clone_size: many
cdr3_aa: CASIGGANVLTF
cdr3_nt: TGCGCCAGCATCGGAGGGGCCAACGTCCTGACTTTC

j_call: TRBJ1-1
cdr3_length: 13
d_call: TRBD1
v_call: TRBV10-3
clone_size: -
cdr3_aa: CAIRQGMNTEAFF
cdr3_nt: TGTGCCATCAGACAGGGGATGAACACTGAAGCTTTCTTT

j_call: TRBJ1-2
cdr3_length: 14
d_call: -
v_call: TRBV29-1
clone_size: few
cdr3_aa: CSVERGRANYGYTF
cdr3_nt: TGCAGCGTTGAGAGGGGTCGGGCTAACTATGGCTACACCTTC

j_call: TRBJ1-1
cdr3_length: 14
d_call: -
v_call: TRBV2
clone_size: many
cdr3_aa: CASSRQVLNTEAFF
cdr3_nt: TGTGCCAGCAGTCGACAGGTTCTAAACACTGAAGCTTTCTTT

j_call: TRBJ2-2
cdr3_length: 17
d_call: TRBD2
v_call: TRBV3-1
clone_size: many
cdr3_aa: CASSPHRGLAATGELFF
cdr3_nt: TGTGCCAGCAGCCCACACCGGGGACTAGCGGCGACCGGGGAGCTGTTTTTT

j_call: TRBJ2-7
cdr3_length: 14
d_call: -
v_call: TRBV20-1
clone_size: many
cdr3_aa: CSARMPGSSYEQYF
cdr3_nt: TGCAGTGCTAGAATGCCGGGGAGCTCCTACGAGCAGTACTTC

j_call: TRBJ2-1
cdr3_length: 17
d_call: TRBD2
v_call: TRBV28
clone_size: -
cdr3_aa: CASSPLIGGARYNEQFF
cdr3_nt: TGTGCCAGCAGCCCCCTGATCGGGGGGGCCCGGTACAATGAGCAGTTCTTC

j_call: TRBJ2-1
cdr3_length: 14
d_call: -
v_call: TRBV11-2
clone_size: many
cdr3_aa: CASSFTRDNNEQFF
cdr3_nt: TGTGCCAGCAGCTTTACCCGGGATAACAATGAGCAGTTCTTC

j_call: TRBJ1-2
cdr3_length: 14
d_call: TRBD1
v_call: TRBV19
clone_size: few
cdr3_aa: CASDKGGANYGYTF
cdr3_nt: TGTGCCAGTGATAAAGGGGGCGCCAACTATGGCTACACCTTC

j_call: TRBJ2-2
cdr3_length: 15
d_call: TRBD2
v_call: TRBV6-1
clone_size: -
cdr3_aa: CASSRNLAGAGELFF
cdr3_nt: TGTGCCAGCAGTCGGAACTTAGCGGGGGCCGGGGAGCTGTTTTTT

j_call: TRBJ2-7
cdr3_length: 16
d_call: TRBD1
v_call: TRBV6-2/TRBV6-3
clone_size: many
cdr3_aa: CASSYSGTGGSYEQYF
cdr3_nt: TGTGCCAGCAGTTACTCCGGGACAGGGGGCTCCTACGAGCAGTACTTC

j_call: TRBJ1-1
cdr3_length: 12
d_call: -
v_call: TRBV7-9
clone_size: many
cdr3_aa: CASSPSDAGAFF
cdr3_nt: TGTGCCAGCAGTCCTTCGGACGCCGGAGCTTTCTTT

j_call: TRBJ1-1
cdr3_length: 13
d_call: -
v_call: TRBV3-1
clone_size: many
cdr3_aa: CASSDQPNTEAFF
cdr3_nt: TGTGCCAGCAGTGACCAGCCGAACACTGAAGCTTTCTTT

j_call: TRBJ1-4
cdr3_length: 15
d_call: -
v_call: TRBV5-4
clone_size: -
cdr3_aa: CASSLAPQGREKLFF
cdr3_nt: TGTGCCAGCAGCTTGGCCCCGCAGGGACGAGAAAAACTGTTTTTT

j_call: TRBJ1-4
cdr3_length: 16
d_call: TRBD1
v_call: TRBV11-2
clone_size: few
cdr3_aa: CASSSTGGPTNEKLFF
cdr3_nt: TGTGCCAGCAGTTCCACAGGGGGACCAACTAATGAAAAACTGTTTTTT

j_call: TRBJ1-6
cdr3_length: 16
d_call: TRBD1
v_call: TRBV6-2/TRBV6-3
clone_size: -
cdr3_aa: CASSQGPGQYNSPLHF
cdr3_nt: TGTGCCAGCAGCCAAGGCCCGGGACAGTATAATTCACCCCTCCACTTT

j_call: TRBJ1-2
cdr3_length: 13
d_call: TRBD1
v_call: TRBV30
clone_size: -
cdr3_aa: CAWTQGQNYGYTF
cdr3_nt: TGTGCCTGGACCCAGGGACAGAACTATGGCTACACCTTC

j_call: TRBJ1-4
cdr3_length: 13
d_call: -
v_call: TRBV30
clone_size: many
cdr3_aa: CAFSTGRNEKLFF
cdr3_nt: TGTGCCTTCTCGACAGGTCGGAATGAAAAACTGTTTTTT

j_call: TRBJ1-5
cdr3_length: 14
d_call: -
v_call: TRBV30
clone_size: many
cdr3_aa: CAWRVAGSNQPQHF
cdr3_nt: TGTGCCTGGAGGGTGGCGGGTAGCAATCAGCCCCAGCATTTT

j_call: TRBJ1-3
cdr3_length: 14
d_call: -
v_call: TRBV18
clone_size: -
cdr3_aa: CASSPREIGNTIYF
cdr3_nt: TGTGCCAGCTCACCCCGCGAGATTGGAAACACCATATATTTT

j_call: TRBJ2-7
cdr3_length: 16
d_call: TRBD2
v_call: TRBV30
clone_size: -
cdr3_aa: CAWSVWTSGVPYEQYF
cdr3_nt: TGTGCCTGGAGTGTCTGGACTAGCGGGGTTCCGTACGAGCAGTACTTC

j_call: TRBJ1-6
cdr3_length: 16
d_call: -
v_call: TRBV4-1
clone_size: -
cdr3_aa: CASSPRDIEVDSPLHF
cdr3_nt: TGCGCCAGCAGCCCCCGGGACATCGAAGTGGATTCACCCCTCCACTTT

j_call: TRBJ1-6
cdr3_length: 14
d_call: TRBD1
v_call: TRBV5-4
clone_size: many
cdr3_aa: CASSPSQGDSPLHF
cdr3_nt: TGTGCCAGCAGTCCGTCGCAGGGGGATTCACCCCTCCACTTT

j_call: TRBJ1-5
cdr3_length: 16
d_call: -
v_call: TRBV28
clone_size: -
cdr3_aa: CASRGGGRDSNQPQHF
cdr3_nt: TGTGCCAGCAGGGGGGGGGGGAGGGATAGCAATCAGCCCCAGCATTTT